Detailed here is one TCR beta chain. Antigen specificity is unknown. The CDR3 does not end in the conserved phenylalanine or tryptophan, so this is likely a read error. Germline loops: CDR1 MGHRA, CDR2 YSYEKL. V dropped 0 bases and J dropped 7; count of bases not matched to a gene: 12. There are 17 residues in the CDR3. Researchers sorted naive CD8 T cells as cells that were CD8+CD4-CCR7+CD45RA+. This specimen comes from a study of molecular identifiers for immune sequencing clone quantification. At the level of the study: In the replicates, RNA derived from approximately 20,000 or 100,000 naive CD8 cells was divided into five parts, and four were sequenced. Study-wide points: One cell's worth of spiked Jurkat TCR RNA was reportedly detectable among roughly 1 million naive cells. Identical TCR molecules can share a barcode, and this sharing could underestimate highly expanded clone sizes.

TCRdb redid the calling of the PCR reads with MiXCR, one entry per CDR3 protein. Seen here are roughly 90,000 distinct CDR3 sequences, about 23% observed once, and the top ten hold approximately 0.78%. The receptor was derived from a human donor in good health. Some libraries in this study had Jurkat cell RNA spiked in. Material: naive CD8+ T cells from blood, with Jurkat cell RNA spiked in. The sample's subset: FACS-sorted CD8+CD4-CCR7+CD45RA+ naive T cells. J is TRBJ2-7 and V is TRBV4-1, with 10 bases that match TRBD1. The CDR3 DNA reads TGCGCCAGCAGCCAAGAGGCGTCCGGGACAGGGGTGCGTGAGCAGTACATC. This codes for CASSQEASGTGVREQYI.